This T cell receptor beta chain stems from a study of blood T cell repertoires in COVID-19. In the study overall: Acute-phase and convalescent COVID-19 samples originated in the United States, Italy and Spain. In each case, the material was cDNA or gDNA derived from T cells, B-cell-depleted T cells, or PBMCs.

Patients in Seattle were enrolled during active infection, then followed longitudinally. As handled by the study authors: Reference gene primer amplification yielded estimated nucleated cell counts. The assay was immunoSEQ multiplex PCR, and TCRdb's table has in-frame clones only and misses some. V and J calls and clone size follow that table, whereas D and trimming were derived from the DNA. The data show about 270,000 clones, roughly 83% seen once. The TCR comes from a human donor with COVID-19, enrolled during active disease. The donor label of this sample is uncertain. Material: peripheral blood.

CDR3 in DNA: TGTGCCAGCGGGTTACAGGGGGGTGACTATGGCTACACCTTC. It codes for CASGLQGGDYGYTF. The chain is built from TRBV6-5 and TRBJ1-2, with 8 bases that match TRBD1. The CDR3 runs to 14 residues. CDR1 is MNHEY and CDR2 is SVGAGI in the germline V gene. Germline trimming cut 8 bases from V and 3 bases from J; bases unmatched to any gene: 8.